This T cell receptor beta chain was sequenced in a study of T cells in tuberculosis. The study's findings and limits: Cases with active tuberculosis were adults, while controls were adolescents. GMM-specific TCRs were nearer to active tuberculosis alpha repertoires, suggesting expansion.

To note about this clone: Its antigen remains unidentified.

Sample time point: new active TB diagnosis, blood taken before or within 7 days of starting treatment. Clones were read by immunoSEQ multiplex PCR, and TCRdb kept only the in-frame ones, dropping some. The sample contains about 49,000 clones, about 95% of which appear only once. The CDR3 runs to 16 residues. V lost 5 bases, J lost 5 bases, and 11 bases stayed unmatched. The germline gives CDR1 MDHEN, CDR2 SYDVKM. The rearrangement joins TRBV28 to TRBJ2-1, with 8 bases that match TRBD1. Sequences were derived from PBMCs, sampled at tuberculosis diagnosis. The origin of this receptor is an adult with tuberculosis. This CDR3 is CASSNWAGTGNNEQFF. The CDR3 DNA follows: TGTGCCAGCAGTAATTGGGCAGGGACAGGCAACAATGAGCAGTTCTTC.